The following is a T cell receptor (beta chain) sequence with its context. The antigen is not known. Germline CDR1 reads MNHNY; CDR2 reads SVGAGI (reference sequence). This CDR3 spans 15 amino acids. Deletions cut 2 bases from V and 6 bases from J, with 16 bases between. This sample was included in a study of blood T cells in healthy people across ages. The second PCR ran about 6 to 12 cycles with a sample-barcoded 5' primer and J-beta primers. Every sample gave at least 2.5 million paired-end reads containing CDR3. MiXCR, applied by TCRdb to the 5' RACE reads, yields one record per CDR3 protein. The table includes 800,000 to 950,000 distinct CDR3 sequences, almost 30% detected once. Each donor was a healthy Caucasian individual from Russia, aged roughly 6 to 90. The study's findings and limits: Researchers report that TCR beta diversity correlated strongly with naive T cell percentage.

The same sample was also studied in work on T cells of mothers and their children.

The sequenced material came from blood. The sequence derives from a woman aged 40 to 50 in good health. V usage is TRBV6-6 and J usage is TRBJ2-5; D is possibly TRBD1 or TRBD2 (6 bases each). The CDR3 loop reads CASSYGGGSGQTQYF. The CDR3, as DNA: TGTGCCAGCAGTTACGGAGGGGGTTCTGGGCAGACCCAGTACTTC.